The TCR beta chain described here comes from a study of siplizumab effects on memory and regulatory T cells. A remark on this clone: Its antigen is as yet unknown.

With 2 bases removed from V and 3 bases from J, the gap between germline ends came to 11 bases. The length of the CDR3 is 15 residues. The germline gives CDR1 SNHLY, CDR2 FYNNEI. Investigators obtained sequences from unstimulated naive, memory, effector memory and TEMRA subsets in a few donor pairs. Overall study findings and caveats: Whether proliferating Tregs in siplizumab cultures suppress was not functionally confirmed.

Repertoires were generated with immunoSEQ multiplex PCR, while TCRdb's copy carries only in-frame clones and drops some. The sample comprises 60,000 to 80,000 clones, 70% to 90% of which are singletons, and 3.8% rests with the top ten. The chain uses TRBV2 and TRBJ2-4; D gene unclear. Sequencing was done on a sample of memory CD4+ T cells sorted from blood. The TCR originated in a human donor in good health. DNA for the CDR3: TGTGCCAGCAGTGAAAAGGGATTTGGCAAAAACATTCAGTACTTC. Amino acid sequence: CASSEKGFGKNIQYF.